This TCR beta chain was obtained from a study of T-cell memory formation after mild COVID-19. The overall study: The TCR clusters were mostly specific to one donor.

Regarding the study as a whole: CD4+ bias marked clones expanding day 15 to 37, unlike balanced contracting clones. Some SARS-CoV-2-responding clones were already detected in memory before infection.

The CDR3 extends over 15 amino acids. CDR1 and CDR2 from the germline V gene are LGHNA and YSLEER. With 1 base removed from V and 2 bases from J, the gap between germline ends came to 10 bases. TCRdb ran MiXCR on the 5' RACE reads and lists one entry per CDR3 protein. The data show some 260,000 distinct CDR3 sequences, about 17% seen once. As to this clonotype: Its target is unknown.

V is TRBV4-3 and J is TRBJ2-3; D may be TRBD2 (6 bases). The TCR sequence derives from a man aged 18 to 29 who had mild COVID-19 (a few samples of this study predate the infection). Cell type and time point are not known. Sequenced material: PBMCs or a T cell subset sorted from them (not recorded which). Here the CDR3 reads CASSQGGVFTDTQYF. The CDR3 DNA reads TGCGCCAGCAGCCAAGGCGGGGTATTCACAGATACGCAGTATTTT.